There are many counts of the clone carrying this T cell receptor beta chain. Construction of the TCR beta libraries employed iRepertoire HTBI primers in conjunction with Arm-PCR of CDR3 regions. TCRdb itself ran the multiplex PCR reads through MiXCR, one entry per CDR3 protein. This sample has 500,000 or so distinct CDR3 sequences, with around 16% found just once. Time point indicated: newly diagnosed GD, antithyroid drugs for less than 3 months. The TCR library used RNA extracted from PBMCs. The data were taken from a study of regulatory T cells in long-lasting Graves disease. V was shortened by 0 bases and J by 1 base, with 14 bases between the two germline ends. This CDR3 has 17 amino acids. These data were also filed under a second study, of T cells in Graves' hyperthyroidism and ophthalmopathy. That source adds: Thyroid ultrasound and orbital computed tomography, with clinical symptoms and serum thyroxine and TRAb, informed diagnoses. Most thyroid clonotypes expanded above 0.001 appeared in blood too. Median prediction lead before ophthalmopathy onset was 5 to 7.5 months with the model.

The V call is TRBV12-3 or TRBV12-4, the J call TRBJ2-3, with D possibly called TRBD1 or TRBD2 (5 bases each). The sequence was obtained from a woman aged 35 to 59 with Graves disease. Sequencing was performed on peripheral blood mononuclear cells (PBMCs), taken at new diagnosis, from a patient treated with antithyroid drugs. DNA for the CDR3: TGTGCCAGCAGTTTAGCCTTCCGAGGGGACCGCACAGATACGCAGTATTTT. Amino acids: CASSLAFRGDRTDTQYF.